These T cell receptor beta chains were read from a single sample in a study of shared clonotypes between healthy human individuals. Clones were read by immunoSEQ multiplex PCR, and TCRdb kept only the in-frame ones, dropping some. The table records 2 million to 2.5 million clones, around 93% of them present only once. The sequenced material came from naive CD8+ T cells from PBMCs. The receptors here all came from a man aged 18 to 35 in good health. Some clones in this sample may be carry-over from other donors' samples. CDR3s include the opening cysteine and the closing phenylalanine or tryptophan. A D gene is named only where the DNA matches it firmly. Only part of the rows carry a size: once, few, many, or a class if the clone is expanded.

v_gene,abundance,d_gene,j_gene,CDR3aa,CDR3nt
TRBV7-7,NA,TRBD1,TRBJ2-2,CASSQRGQGNTGELFF,TGTGCCAGCAGCCAAAGGGGGCAGGGGAACACCGGGGAGCTGTTTTTT
TRBV27,NA,NA,TRBJ1-1,CASRFLGGGTEAFF,TGTGCCAGCAGATTCCTCGGGGGGGGCACTGAAGCTTTCTTT
TRBV7-8,NA,TRBD1,TRBJ1-1,CASSLLTGGIVNTEAFF,TGTGCCAGCAGCTTACTGACAGGGGGCATTGTGAACACTGAAGCTTTCTTT
TRBV7-9,NA,NA,TRBJ2-1,CAPRAMPWDEQFF,TGTGCCCCTAGGGCCATGCCTTGGGATGAGCAGTTCTTC
TRBV5-4,NA,TRBD2,TRBJ2-7,CASSLISGSYEQYF,TGTGCCAGCAGCTTGATCAGCGGGAGCTACGAGCAGTACTTC
TRBV27,NA,TRBD1,TRBJ2-3,CASSLRQGSKTDTQYF,TGTGCCAGCAGTCTTAGACAGGGGAGTAAAACAGATACGCAGTATTTT
TRBV28,NA,NA,TRBJ1-1,CASSPRRGLFTEAFF,TGTGCCAGCAGTCCACGTAGGGGGTTGTTCACTGAAGCTTTCTTT
TRBV7-9,NA,TRBD1,TRBJ1-3,CASSLPRTGPGNTIYF,TGTGCCAGCAGCTTACCCAGGACAGGGCCTGGAAACACCATATATTTT
TRBV7-6,NA,TRBD2,TRBJ2-4,CASSRTSGSGNIQYF,TGTGCCAGCAGCCGGACTAGCGGGAGTGGAAACATTCAGTACTTC
TRBV7-9,NA,NA,TRBJ2-1,CASSLPGGDEQFF,TGTGCCAGCAGCTTACCTGGGGGAGATGAGCAGTTCTTC
TRBV5-1,NA,NA,TRBJ2-3,CASSLRNTADTQYF,TGCGCCAGCAGCTTGCGAAACACGGCTGATACGCAGTATTTT
TRBV19,NA,NA,TRBJ1-5,CASSPSSYSNQPQHF,TGTGCCAGTAGTCCCAGCAGCTATAGCAATCAGCCCCAGCATTTT
TRBV28,NA,NA,TRBJ1-2,CASSLVRFNYGYTF,TGTGCCAGCAGTTTGGTCCGATTCAACTATGGCTACACCTTC
TRBV10-2,NA,NA,TRBJ2-3,CASRPPNTDTQYF,TGCGCCAGCCGCCCCCCCAACACAGATACGCAGTATTTT
TRBV28,once,NA,TRBJ1-2,CASSLSGGDPRGYTF,TGTGCCAGCAGTTTGTCGGGAGGGGACCCCCGAGGCTACACCTTC
TRBV15,once,TRBD1,TRBJ1-5,CATSTRQGPQHF,TGTGCCACCAGCACACGACAGGGGCCCCAGCATTTT
TRBV6-5,NA,TRBD1,TRBJ2-7,CASSYGPPDRGHEQYF,TGTGCCAGCAGTTACGGGCCTCCGGACAGGGGTCACGAGCAGTACTTC
TRBV7-3,NA,NA,TRBJ2-3,CASSLRVPTDTQYF,TGTGCCAGCAGCTTAAGGGTGCCTACAGATACGCAGTATTTT
TRBV10-2,NA,NA,TRBJ1-1,CASSEGLVLNTEAFF,TGCGCCAGCAGTGAGGGATTGGTTTTGAACACTGAAGCTTTCTTT
TRBV9,NA,TRBD1,TRBJ1-1,CASSGQGNTEAFF,TGTGCCAGCAGCGGACAGGGGAACACTGAAGCTTTCTTT
TRBV28,NA,NA,TRBJ2-1,CASRTYGHEQFF,TGTGCCAGCAGAACATACGGCCATGAGCAGTTCTTC
TRBV10-3,NA,NA,TRBJ1-1,CAIKGGPLMMDTEAFF,TGTGCCATCAAGGGGGGGCCCCTCATGATGGACACTGAAGCTTTCTTT
TRBV6-5,NA,TRBD2,TRBJ2-3,CASGWEGRGDTQYF,TGTGCCAGCGGGTGGGAGGGCCGGGGAGATACGCAGTATTTT
TRBV4-1,NA,NA,TRBJ2-3,CASSLSNPGTQYF,TGCGCCAGCAGCCTGAGTAATCCCGGTACGCAGTATTTT
TRBV25-1,NA,NA,TRBJ2-5,CASSELLQETQYF,TGTGCCAGCAGTGAATTACTCCAAGAGACCCAGTACTTC
TRBV5-1,NA,NA,TRBJ1-5,CASSAGLLGGNQPQHF,TGCGCCAGCAGCGCGGGACTCCTCGGGGGAAATCAGCCCCAGCATTTT
TRBV4-1,NA,NA,TRBJ2-2,CASSQWLAVSGELFF,TGCGCCAGCAGCCAATGGCTCGCAGTAAGCGGGGAGCTGTTTTTT
TRBV6-1,NA,TRBD2,TRBJ2-2,CASSAGTSGVNTGELFF,TGTGCCAGCAGTGCCGGGACTAGCGGAGTGAACACCGGGGAGCTGTTTTTT
TRBV10-3,once,TRBD2,TRBJ2-7,CAISESGAGGYEQYF,TGTGCCATCAGTGAGTCCGGTGCGGGAGGCTACGAGCAGTACTTC
TRBV7-9,NA,NA,TRBJ2-5,CASSFKGQETQYF,TGTGCCAGCAGCTTTAAGGGACAAGAGACCCAGTACTTC
TRBV5-4,NA,NA,TRBJ2-7,CASSQGSPGTYEQYF,TGCGCCAGCAGCCAAGGCTCTCCGGGAACATACGAGCAGTACTTC
TRBV25-1,NA,TRBD1,TRBJ2-7,CASTPRRGSNYEQYF,TGTGCCAGCACCCCTCGCAGGGGGTCTAACTACGAGCAGTACTTC
TRBV7-6,NA,NA,TRBJ2-5,CASSANREIQETQYF,TGTGCCAGCAGCGCAAACAGGGAAATCCAAGAGACCCAGTACTTC
TRBV29-1,NA,TRBD2,TRBJ2-7,CSVATPGLAVYEQYF,TGCAGCGTTGCCACCCCGGGACTAGCGGTCTACGAGCAGTACTTC
TRBV5-1,NA,TRBD1,TRBJ2-7,CASSPSGTGRDEQYF,TGCGCCAGCAGCCCAAGTGGGACAGGACGCGACGAGCAGTACTTC
TRBV4-3,NA,TRBD2,TRBJ2-5,CASSQDRLTSGRAQTQYF,TGCGCCAGCAGCCAAGACAGGTTAACTAGCGGGAGAGCACAGACCCAGTACTTC
TRBV7-9,NA,NA,TRBJ2-3,CASSWGAEDRDTQYF,TGTGCCAGCAGCTGGGGGGCGGAAGATCGAGATACGCAGTATTTT
TRBV4-1,NA,TRBD2,TRBJ2-3,CASSLQTSGSKDTQYF,TGCGCCAGCAGCCTCCAGACTAGCGGGAGTAAAGATACGCAGTATTTT
TRBV2,NA,TRBD2,TRBJ2-1,CASSPTSSLAGVGNEQFF,TGTGCCAGCAGTCCCACCTCTTCGCTAGCGGGAGTGGGCAATGAGCAGTTCTTC
TRBV28,NA,NA,TRBJ1-1,CASSLDGGLKAFF,TGTGCCAGCAGTTTAGACGGGGGCCTTAAAGCTTTCTTT
TRBV13,NA,NA,TRBJ1-1,CASSSLFRQNTEAFF,TGTGCCAGCAGCTCCCTTTTTAGGCAGAACACTGAAGCTTTCTTT
TRBV7-8,NA,TRBD1,TRBJ2-1,CASSPRTGGHNEQFF,TGTGCCAGCAGCCCACGGACAGGGGGTCACAATGAGCAGTTCTTC
TRBV11-3,NA,NA,TRBJ2-5,CASSLGGFAERQETQYF,TGTGCCAGCAGCTTAGGTGGTTTTGCGGAGAGGCAAGAGACCCAGTACTTC
TRBV27,NA,TRBD2,TRBJ2-7,CASREHGGTYEQYF,TGTGCCAGCAGGGAACACGGGGGGACCTACGAGCAGTACTTC
TRBV7-9,NA,NA,TRBJ2-7,CASSARSGAEQYF,TGTGCCAGCAGCGCAAGAAGCGGAGCCGAGCAGTACTTC
TRBV27,NA,NA,TRBJ1-3,CASSLRGSGNTIYF,TGTGCCAGCAGTTTACGCGGGTCTGGAAACACCATATATTTT
TRBV4-1,NA,NA,TRBJ1-5,CASSQQGYNQPQHF,TGCGCCAGCAGCCAACAGGGGTACAATCAGCCCCAGCATTTT
TRBV4-3,NA,TRBD2,TRBJ2-7,CASSQREEREGWYEQYF,TGCGCCAGCAGCCAAAGAGAAGAGCGGGAGGGCTGGTACGAGCAGTACTTC
TRBV6-5,NA,NA,TRBJ1-1,CASGYFFQGSEAFF,TGTGCCAGCGGCTACTTCTTTCAGGGCTCTGAAGCTTTCTTT
TRBV7-9,NA,NA,TRBJ2-7,CASSLGPRGYEQYF,TGTGCCAGCAGCTTAGGTCCCAGGGGCTACGAGCAGTACTTC
TRBV19,NA,NA,TRBJ2-1,CASSIIQGNEQFF,TGTGCCAGTAGTATCATACAGGGCAATGAGCAGTTCTTC
TRBV28,NA,NA,TRBJ2-2,CASSFRQGISGGELFF,TGTGCCAGCAGTTTTCGGCAGGGAATTAGTGGCGGGGAGCTGTTTTTT
TRBV19,few,TRBD1,TRBJ1-4,CASRTRDRGILHEKLFF,TGTGCCAGCCGAACCCGGGACAGGGGCATTCTACATGAAAAACTGTTTTTT
TRBV28,NA,NA,TRBJ2-1,CASASGSSYNEQFF,TGTGCCAGCGCCTCGGGGTCGTCCTACAATGAGCAGTTCTTC
TRBV6-1,once,NA,TRBJ1-2,CASTVFGGYTF,TGTGCCAGTACAGTTTTCGGGGGCTACACCTTC
TRBV7-9,NA,NA,TRBJ1-1,CASSPGPMGNTEAFF,TGTGCCAGCAGCCCCGGACCGATGGGGAACACTGAAGCTTTCTTT